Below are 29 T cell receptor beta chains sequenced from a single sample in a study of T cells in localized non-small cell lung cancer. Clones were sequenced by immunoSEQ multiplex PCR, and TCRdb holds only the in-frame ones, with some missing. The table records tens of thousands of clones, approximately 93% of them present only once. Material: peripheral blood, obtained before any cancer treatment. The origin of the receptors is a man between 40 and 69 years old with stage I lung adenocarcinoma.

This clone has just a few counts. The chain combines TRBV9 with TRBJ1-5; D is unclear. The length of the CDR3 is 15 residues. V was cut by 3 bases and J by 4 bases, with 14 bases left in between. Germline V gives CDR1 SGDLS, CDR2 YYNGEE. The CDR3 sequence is CASSAGSLQNQPQHF. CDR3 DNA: TGTGCCAGCAGCGCCGGGTCCCTTCAAAATCAGCCCCAGCATTTT.

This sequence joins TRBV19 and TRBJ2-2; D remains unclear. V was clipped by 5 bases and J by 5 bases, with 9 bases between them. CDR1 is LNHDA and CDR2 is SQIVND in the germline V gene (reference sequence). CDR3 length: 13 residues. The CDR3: CASSLALTGELFF. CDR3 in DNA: TGTGCCAGTAGTCTGGCTTTGACCGGGGAGCTGTTTTTT.

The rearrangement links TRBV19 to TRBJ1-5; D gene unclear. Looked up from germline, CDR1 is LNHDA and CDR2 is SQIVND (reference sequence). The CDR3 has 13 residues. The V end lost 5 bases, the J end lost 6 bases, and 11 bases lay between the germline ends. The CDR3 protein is CASSQAEGQPQHF. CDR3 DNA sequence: TGTGCCAGTAGTCAGGCGGAAGGTCAGCCCCAGCATTTT.

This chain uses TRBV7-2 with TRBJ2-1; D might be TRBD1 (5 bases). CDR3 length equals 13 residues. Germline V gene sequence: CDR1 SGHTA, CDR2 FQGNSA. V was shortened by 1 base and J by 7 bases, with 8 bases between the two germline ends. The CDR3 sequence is CASSLVKGNEQFF. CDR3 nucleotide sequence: TGTGCCAGCAGCTTAGTGAAGGGGAATGAGCAGTTCTTC.

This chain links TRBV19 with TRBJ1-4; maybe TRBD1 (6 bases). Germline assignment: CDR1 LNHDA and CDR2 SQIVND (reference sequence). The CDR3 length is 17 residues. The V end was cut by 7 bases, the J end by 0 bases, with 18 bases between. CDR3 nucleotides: TGTGCCAGTACCCCCGGAACAGGGTCTGCAACTAATGAAAAACTGTTTTTT. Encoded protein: CASTPGTGSATNEKLFF.

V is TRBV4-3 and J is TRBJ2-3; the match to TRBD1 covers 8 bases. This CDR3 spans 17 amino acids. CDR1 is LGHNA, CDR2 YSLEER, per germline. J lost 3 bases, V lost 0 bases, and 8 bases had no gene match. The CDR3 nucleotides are TGCGCCAGCAGCCAAGATTGGGCAGGGGGCGCGACAGATACGCAGTATTTT. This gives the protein CASSQDWAGGATDTQYF.

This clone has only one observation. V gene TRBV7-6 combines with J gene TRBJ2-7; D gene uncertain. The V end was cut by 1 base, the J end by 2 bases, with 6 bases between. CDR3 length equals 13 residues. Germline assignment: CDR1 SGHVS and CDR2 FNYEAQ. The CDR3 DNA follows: TGTGCCAGCAGCTTAGGGGTCGCCTACGAGCAGTACTTC. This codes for CASSLGVAYEQYF.

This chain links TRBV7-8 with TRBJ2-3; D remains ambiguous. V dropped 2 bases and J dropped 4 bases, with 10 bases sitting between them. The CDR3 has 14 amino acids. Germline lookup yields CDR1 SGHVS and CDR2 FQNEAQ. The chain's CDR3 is CASSLLGSSDTQYF. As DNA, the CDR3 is TGTGCCAGCAGCTTATTGGGGTCTTCAGATACGCAGTATTTT.

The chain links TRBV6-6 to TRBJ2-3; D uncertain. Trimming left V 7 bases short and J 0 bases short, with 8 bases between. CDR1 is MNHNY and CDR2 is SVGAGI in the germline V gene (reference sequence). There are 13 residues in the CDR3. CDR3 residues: CASKRTSTDTQYF. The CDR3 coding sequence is TGTGCCAGCAAGCGCACTAGCACAGATACGCAGTATTTT.

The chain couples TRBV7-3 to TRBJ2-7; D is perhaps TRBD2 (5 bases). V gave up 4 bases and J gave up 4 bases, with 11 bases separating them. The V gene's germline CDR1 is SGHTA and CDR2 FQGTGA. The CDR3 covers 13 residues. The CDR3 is CASSSSPGYEQYF. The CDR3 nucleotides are TGTGCCAGCAGCTCCTCGCCGGGGTACGAGCAGTACTTC.

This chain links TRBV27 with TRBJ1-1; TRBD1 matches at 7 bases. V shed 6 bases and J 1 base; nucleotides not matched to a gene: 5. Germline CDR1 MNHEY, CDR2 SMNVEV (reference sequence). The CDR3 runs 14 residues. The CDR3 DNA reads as TGTGCCAGCAGGACGGGACAGAAGAACACTGAAGCTTTCTTT. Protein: CASRTGQKNTEAFF.

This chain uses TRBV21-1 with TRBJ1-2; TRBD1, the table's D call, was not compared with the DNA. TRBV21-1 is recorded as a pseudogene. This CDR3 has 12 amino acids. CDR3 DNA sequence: TGTGCCAGCAGCAACAGGGTATCTGGCTACACCTTC. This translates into CASSNRVSGYTF.

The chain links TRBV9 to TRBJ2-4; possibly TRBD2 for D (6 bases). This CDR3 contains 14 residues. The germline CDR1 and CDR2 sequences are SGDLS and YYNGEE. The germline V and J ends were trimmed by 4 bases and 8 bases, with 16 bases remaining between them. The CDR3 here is CASSLGGYDHIQYF. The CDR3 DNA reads TGTGCCAGCAGCTTGGGAGGATACGACCACATTCAGTACTTC.

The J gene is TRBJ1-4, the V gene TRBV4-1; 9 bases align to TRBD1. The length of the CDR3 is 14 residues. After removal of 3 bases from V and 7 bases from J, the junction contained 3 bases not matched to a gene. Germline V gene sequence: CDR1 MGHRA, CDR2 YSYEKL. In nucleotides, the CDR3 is TGCGCCAGCAGCCAGGGACAGGGTGTTGAAAAACTGTTTTTT. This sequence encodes CASSQGQGVEKLFF.

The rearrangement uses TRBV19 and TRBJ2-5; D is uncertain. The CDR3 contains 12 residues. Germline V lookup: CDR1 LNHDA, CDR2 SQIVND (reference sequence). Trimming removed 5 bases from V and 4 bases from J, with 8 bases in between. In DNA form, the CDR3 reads TGTGCCAGTAGTCCCTCGAGAGAGACCCAGTACTTC. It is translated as CASSPSRETQYF.

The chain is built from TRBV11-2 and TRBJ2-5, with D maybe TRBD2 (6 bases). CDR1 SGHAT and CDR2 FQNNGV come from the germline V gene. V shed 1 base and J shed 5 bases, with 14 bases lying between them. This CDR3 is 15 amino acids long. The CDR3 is CASSLAGGKGETQYF. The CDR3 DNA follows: TGTGCCAGCAGCTTAGCAGGCGGGAAGGGGGAGACCCAGTACTTC.

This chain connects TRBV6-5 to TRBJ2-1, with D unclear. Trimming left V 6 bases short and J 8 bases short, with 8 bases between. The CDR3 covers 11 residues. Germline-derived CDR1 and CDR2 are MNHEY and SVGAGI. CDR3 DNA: TGTGCCAGCAGAGCCAGGCATGAGCAGTTCTTC. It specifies CASRARHEQFF.

In DNA, the CDR3 is TGTGCCAGCAGCTTAGCTGGGAATAGCGGCTACACCTTC. Its translation: CASSLAGNSGYTF. The J gene is TRBJ1-2, the V gene TRBV11-3; D is ambiguous. CDR1 and CDR2 from the germline V gene are SGHNT and YENEEA. V was shortened by 1 base and J by 8 bases, with 11 bases between the two germline ends. This CDR3 region has 13 residues.

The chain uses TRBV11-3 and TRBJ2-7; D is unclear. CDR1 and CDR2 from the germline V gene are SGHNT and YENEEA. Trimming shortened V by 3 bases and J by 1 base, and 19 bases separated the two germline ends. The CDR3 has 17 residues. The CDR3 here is CASSFPVGPKRSYEQYF. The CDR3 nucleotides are TGTGCCAGCAGCTTCCCCGTCGGACCGAAAAGGTCCTACGAGCAGTACTTC.

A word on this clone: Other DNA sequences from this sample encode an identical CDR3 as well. CDR3 nucleotides: TGCGCCAGCACGTCCGGGAGGGAAGATACGCAGTATTTT. It specifies CASTSGREDTQYF. V gene TRBV5-1 combines with J gene TRBJ2-3; TRBD2 agrees at 8 bases. V lost 6 bases and J lost 5; bases outside the gene matches: 5. The CDR3 contains 13 residues. Germline V gene lookup returns CDR1 SGHRS and CDR2 YFSETQ.

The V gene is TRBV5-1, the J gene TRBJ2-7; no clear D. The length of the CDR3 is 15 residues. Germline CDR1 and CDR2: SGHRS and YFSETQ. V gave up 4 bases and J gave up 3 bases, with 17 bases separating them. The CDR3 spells CASSETPSEIYEQYF. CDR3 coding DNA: TGCGCCAGCAGCGAGACCCCTTCCGAAATCTACGAGCAGTACTTC.

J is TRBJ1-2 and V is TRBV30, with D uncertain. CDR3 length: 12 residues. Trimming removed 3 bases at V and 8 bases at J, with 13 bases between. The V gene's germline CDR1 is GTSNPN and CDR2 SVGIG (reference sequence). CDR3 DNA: TGTGCCTGGAGGCCTCTCGTCGAAGGCTACACCTTC. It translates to CAWRPLVEGYTF.

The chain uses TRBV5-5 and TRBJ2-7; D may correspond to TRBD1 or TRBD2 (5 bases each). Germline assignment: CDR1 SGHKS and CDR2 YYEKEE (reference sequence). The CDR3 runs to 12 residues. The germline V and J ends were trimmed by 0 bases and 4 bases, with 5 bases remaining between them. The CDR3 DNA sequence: TGTGCCAGCAGCTTGGGGGGGTACGAGCAGTACTTC. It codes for CASSLGGYEQYF.

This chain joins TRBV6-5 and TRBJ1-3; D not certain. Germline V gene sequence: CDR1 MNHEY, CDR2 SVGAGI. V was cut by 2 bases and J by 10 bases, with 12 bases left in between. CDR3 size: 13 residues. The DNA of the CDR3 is TGTGCCAGCAGTTACCCCCAAGAAGGGACCATATATTTT. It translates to CASSYPQEGTIYF.

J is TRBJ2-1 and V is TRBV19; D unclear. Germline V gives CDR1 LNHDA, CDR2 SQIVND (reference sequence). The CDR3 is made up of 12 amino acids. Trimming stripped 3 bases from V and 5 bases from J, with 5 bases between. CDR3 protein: CASSILNNEQFF. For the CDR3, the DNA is TGTGCCAGTAGTATCCTCAACAATGAGCAGTTCTTC.

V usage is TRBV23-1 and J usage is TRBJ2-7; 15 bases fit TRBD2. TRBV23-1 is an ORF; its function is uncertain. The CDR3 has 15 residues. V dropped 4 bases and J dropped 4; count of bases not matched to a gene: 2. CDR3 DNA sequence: TGCGCCAGCAGTCCCGGACTAGCGGGAGGGTACGAGCAGTACTTC. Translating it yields CASSPGLAGGYEQYF.

The CDR3 sequence: CASSLQDRDEQYF. CDR3 nucleotide sequence: TGTGCCAGCAGCCTCCAGGACAGGGACGAGCAGTACTTC. This sequence joins TRBV5-8 and TRBJ2-7; TRBD1 matches 8 bases. The CDR3 runs 13 residues. J gave up 5 bases and V 4 bases, and 5 bases lay outside the gene matches. Germline CDR1 is SGHTS and CDR2 is YDEGEE.

In nucleotides, the CDR3 is TGTGCCAGTAGTATCCAGTCTCAGCCCCAGCATTTT. Translated, it gives CASSIQSQPQHF. The V gene is TRBV19, the J gene TRBJ1-5; D remains ambiguous. Germline CDR1 is LNHDA and CDR2 is SQIVND (reference sequence). The CDR3 sequence is 12 residues long. Trimming removed 3 bases from V and 6 bases from J, with 6 bases in between.

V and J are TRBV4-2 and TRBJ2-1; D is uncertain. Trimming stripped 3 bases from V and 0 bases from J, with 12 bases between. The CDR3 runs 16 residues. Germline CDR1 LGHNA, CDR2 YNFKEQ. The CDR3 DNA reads TGTGCCAGCAGCCAGCGGATCTCTATCTCCTACAATGAGCAGTTCTTC. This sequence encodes CASSQRISISYNEQFF.